The 16 T cell receptor beta chains below come from one sample, sequenced in a study of control samples from healthy donors and cancer patients. The data were produced by immunoSEQ multiplex PCR, yet TCRdb's version contains in-frame clones alone and is incomplete. The sample lists about 120,000 clones, approximately 91% occurring once. Sequences were obtained from blood. Receptors originate from a woman aged 18-29 years in good health.

J is TRBJ1-5 and V is TRBV27; 7 bases align to TRBD1. The V segment lost 6 bases and the J segment 0 bases; nucleotides outside the gene matches: 5. The germline V gene has CDR1 MNHEY and CDR2 SMNVEV (reference sequence). The CDR3 spans 15 residues. This chain's CDR3 is CASSLGQYSNQPQHF. Written as DNA, the CDR3 is TGTGCCAGCAGCCTGGGACAGTATAGCAATCAGCCCCAGCATTTT.

The chain has TRBV28 and TRBJ2-1, with 8 bases aligning to TRBD2. Per the germline V gene, CDR1 is MDHEN and CDR2 is SYDVKM. V lost 2 bases and J lost 0; bases outside the gene matches: 18. The CDR3 covers 21 residues. Here the CDR3 reads CASSLVGGGRTGRGSYNEQFF. The CDR3 region has the DNA TGTGCCAGCAGTTTAGTCGGGGGCGGGAGGACGGGCCGGGGCTCCTACAATGAGCAGTTCTTC.

This clone was observed once. The rearrangement joins TRBV28 to TRBJ2-7; maybe TRBD1 (6 bases). Germline V lookup: CDR1 MDHEN, CDR2 SYDVKM. The CDR3 runs 15 residues. V was clipped by 5 bases and J by 3 bases, with 17 bases between them. The CDR3 coding sequence is TGTGCCAGCAGTACCACTCGGACAGCCTACTACGAGCAGTACTTC. Translated, it gives CASSTTRTAYYEQYF.

The chain links TRBV3-1 (or the pseudogene TRBV3-2) to TRBJ2-1; TRBD2 agrees at 7 bases. Germline trimming cut 1 base from V and 3 bases from J; bases unmatched to any gene: 12. The germline CDR1 and CDR2 sequences are LGHDT and YNNKEL (reference sequence). The length of the CDR3 is 18 residues. The CDR3 here is CASSQALVGRVRYNEQFF. CDR3 DNA sequence: TGTGCCAGCAGCCAAGCGCTGGTAGGGAGGGTCCGCTACAATGAGCAGTTCTTC.

This sequence joins TRBV5-1 and TRBJ2-1; 10 nucleotides align to TRBD2. The J segment lost 4 bases and the V segment lost 5 bases, leaving 6 bases of the junction unmatched. Germline CDR1 and CDR2: SGHRS and YFSETQ. The CDR3 covers 15 residues. The CDR3 region is CASRSSGGPYNEQFF. The CDR3, as DNA: TGCGCCAGCAGGAGTAGCGGGGGGCCATACAATGAGCAGTTCTTC.

Concerning this clone itself: The junction shows a germline mismatch at one end, possibly a read error. The chain recombines TRBV7-7 with TRBJ2-6; D may be TRBD1 (6 bases). Germline loops: CDR1 SSHAT, CDR2 FNYEAQ (reference sequence). This CDR3 region has 15 residues. CDR3 protein: CASSSAGAGANVLTF. CDR3 sequence (DNA): TGTGCTAGCAGCTCAGCAGGGGCCGGGGCCAACGTCCTGACTTTC. Drawing the rest from reference TRBV7-7 and TRBJ2-6, the complete variable domain is GAGVSQSPRYKVTKRGQDVTLRCDPISSHATLYWYQQALGQGPEFLTYFNYEAQPDKSGLPSDRFSAERPEGSISTLTIQRTEQRDSAMYRCASSSAGAGANVLTFGAGSRLTVL.

This clone was seen once. The chain joins TRBV5-6 to TRBJ2-7; 9 positions match TRBD2. V dropped 4 bases and J dropped 8; count of bases not matched to a gene: 10. Per the germline V gene, CDR1 is SGHDT and CDR2 is YYEEEE. CDR3 length: 14 amino acids. This CDR3 is CASSPWAGGRKQYF. CDR3 DNA: TGTGCCAGCAGCCCATGGGCGGGGGGGCGGAAGCAGTACTTC.

The gene calls are TRBV5-6 and TRBJ1-2; the match to TRBD1 covers 11 bases. The V and J ends lost 4 bases and 6 bases, in that order; junction bases with no gene match: 5. The germline V gene encodes CDR1 SGHDT and CDR2 YYEEEE. The CDR3 spans 14 residues. Here the CDR3 reads CASSTDRGLHGYTF. CDR3 DNA sequence: TGTGCCAGCAGCACGGACAGGGGGCTCCATGGCTACACCTTC.

The chain is built from TRBV5-6 and TRBJ2-7; TRBD1 might be the D (5 bases). Trimming cost V 0 bases and J 0 bases, with 10 bases left between them. Germline loops: CDR1 SGHDT, CDR2 YYEEEE. There are 15 residues in the CDR3. CDR3 loop: CASSLGDRVSYEQYF. CDR3 nucleotides: TGTGCCAGCAGCTTGGGAGACAGAGTCTCCTACGAGCAGTACTTC.

V is TRBV29-1 and J is TRBJ1-1, with 7 bases fitting TRBD1. Germline V gives CDR1 SQVTM, CDR2 ANQGSEA. The V gene end was trimmed by 5 bases and the J gene end by 5 bases; junction bases not matched to a gene: 8. The CDR3 runs 13 residues. Here the CDR3 reads CSVKETGPTEAFF. CDR3 DNA sequence: TGCAGCGTTAAGGAGACAGGGCCGACTGAAGCTTTCTTT.

The chain links TRBV7-2 to TRBJ2-1, with TRBD2 matching 7 bases. The CDR3 is 17 amino acids. With V trimmed by 1 base and J by 8 bases, 14 bases remained unmatched. Germline V gene lookup returns CDR1 SGHTA and CDR2 FQGNSA. Written as DNA, the CDR3 is TGTGCCAGCAGCTTAGTTCTGGCGGGAGCTCAGGTTTATGAGCAGTTCTTC. Translating gives CASSLVLAGAQVYEQFF.

The chain recombines TRBV10-3 with TRBJ1-3, with D uncertain. V was shortened by 3 bases and J by 3 bases, with 9 bases between the two germline ends. The CDR3 is 14 residues long. Germline V gene sequence: CDR1 ENHRY, CDR2 SYGVKD. The CDR3 nucleotides read TGTGCCATCAGTGATTTGGGAGATGGAAACACCATATATTTT. Translated: CAISDLGDGNTIYF.

Turning to this clone: It is likely a read error, because the conserved phenylalanine at the end of the CDR3 is missing. The DNA is left out, because the CDR3 cannot be placed on it with certainty; the CDR3 is given as TCRdb lists it. The chain is built from TRBV4-3 and TRBJ1-1; the D call TRBD1 from the table was never checked on the DNA. The germline V gene encodes CDR1 LGHNA and CDR2 YSLEER. The CDR3 is made up of 13 amino acids, end residues included. CDR3 amino acids: CASSQDMQAPHLL.

This clone has more than one count but fewer than ten. This chain uses TRBV11-2 with TRBJ1-1; D unclear. V lost 6 bases to trimming and J lost 1 base, with 9 bases between them. The CDR3 is made up of 13 amino acids. Germline assignment: CDR1 SGHAT and CDR2 FQNNGV. CDR3 DNA: TGTGCCAGCAGTTTCACAGCGAACACTGAAGCTTTCTTT. Amino acid sequence: CASSFTANTEAFF.

This clone was seen once. CDR3: CATSEGQIAFF. As DNA, the CDR3 is TGTGCCACCAGTGAGGGGCAGATTGCTTTCTTT. The chain couples TRBV24-1 to TRBJ1-1, with TRBD1 as a possible D gene (5 bases). V was shortened by 4 bases and J by 11 bases, with 10 bases between the two germline ends. The germline gives CDR1 KGHDR, CDR2 SFDVKD. There are 11 residues in the CDR3.

V usage is TRBV28 and J usage is TRBJ2-2, with TRBD2 as a possible D gene (6 bases). V lost 10 bases and J 3 bases, leaving 15 bases between the germline ends. Per germline, CDR1 MDHEN and CDR2 SYDVKM. This CDR3 contains 14 residues. The CDR3 region is CATIGDFDTGELFF. CDR3 bases: TGTGCCACCATTGGGGACTTCGACACCGGGGAGCTGTTTTTT.